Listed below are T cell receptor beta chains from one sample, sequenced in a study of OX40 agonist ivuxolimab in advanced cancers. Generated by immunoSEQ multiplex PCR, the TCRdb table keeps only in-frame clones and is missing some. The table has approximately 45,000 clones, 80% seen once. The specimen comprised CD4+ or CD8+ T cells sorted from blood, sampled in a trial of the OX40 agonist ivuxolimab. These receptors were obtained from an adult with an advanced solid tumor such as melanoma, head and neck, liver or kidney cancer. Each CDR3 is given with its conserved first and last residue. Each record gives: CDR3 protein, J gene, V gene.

CDR3aa: CASSPMGREETQYF
j_gene: TRBJ2-5
v_gene: TRBV11-2

CDR3aa: CASRVSGGNEQFF
j_gene: TRBJ2-1
v_gene: TRBV6-1

CDR3aa: CASSTSGAQETQYF
j_gene: TRBJ2-5
v_gene: TRBV25-1

CDR3aa: CASSYGGVGEKLFF
j_gene: TRBJ1-4
v_gene: TRBV6-5

CDR3aa: CASSPRAFYGYTF
j_gene: TRBJ1-2
v_gene: TRBV6-5

CDR3aa: CASSITGGGGYTF
j_gene: TRBJ1-2
v_gene: TRBV19

CDR3aa: CASSIGDRGAFF
j_gene: TRBJ1-1
v_gene: TRBV19

CDR3aa: CASSYNPRVGVTDTQYF
j_gene: TRBJ2-3
v_gene: TRBV7-9

CDR3aa: CASSATPGTEAFF
j_gene: TRBJ1-1
v_gene: TRBV9

CDR3aa: CASSRATDTQYF
j_gene: TRBJ2-3
v_gene: TRBV19

CDR3aa: CASGRTGNTEAFF
j_gene: TRBJ1-1
v_gene: TRBV6-5

CDR3aa: CAIRGGQQETQYF
j_gene: TRBJ2-5
v_gene: TRBV10-3

CDR3aa: CASSEIGPNNEKLFF
j_gene: TRBJ1-4
v_gene: TRBV25-1

CDR3aa: CASTAQLQAKNIQYF
j_gene: TRBJ2-4
v_gene: TRBV5-6

CDR3aa: CAWSKGGPEKLFF
j_gene: TRBJ1-4
v_gene: TRBV30

CDR3aa: CATQGWNEQFF
j_gene: TRBJ2-1
v_gene: TRBV2

CDR3aa: CASSLATGLAGPEQYF
j_gene: TRBJ2-7
v_gene: TRBV5-4

CDR3aa: CASSPPSGFSEQYF
j_gene: TRBJ2-7
v_gene: TRBV18

CDR3aa: CASSIYRDRGHQPQHF
j_gene: TRBJ1-5
v_gene: TRBV28

CDR3aa: CASRPTVHRGQPQHF
j_gene: TRBJ1-5
v_gene: TRBV6-5

CDR3aa: CASGLAQGYEQYF
j_gene: NA
v_gene: TRBV12-5

CDR3aa: CASSRVEGIYEQYF
j_gene: TRBJ2-7
v_gene: TRBV5-4

CDR3aa: CASSEADTANTEAFF
j_gene: TRBJ1-1
v_gene: TRBV6-1

CDR3aa: CASTPFGASYEQYF
j_gene: TRBJ2-7
v_gene: TRBV28

CDR3aa: CASEEREGPDTQYF
j_gene: TRBJ2-3
v_gene: TRBV2

CDR3aa: CASSQTDKNYGYTF
j_gene: TRBJ1-2
v_gene: TRBV4-2

CDR3aa: CASSQESTGAFYEQYF
j_gene: TRBJ2-7
v_gene: TRBV4-3

CDR3aa: CASSRGPTQSEAFF
j_gene: TRBJ1-1
v_gene: TRBV19

CDR3aa: CAWRGEYTEAFF
j_gene: TRBJ1-1
v_gene: TRBV30

CDR3aa: CASSSRGGENTEAFF
j_gene: TRBJ1-1
v_gene: TRBV7-6

CDR3aa: CASKGQDVSYNEQFF
j_gene: TRBJ2-1
v_gene: TRBV6-1

CDR3aa: CASSLLVGNTGELFF
j_gene: TRBJ2-2
v_gene: TRBV7-3

CDR3aa: CAWSPAQTNTGELFF
j_gene: TRBJ2-2
v_gene: TRBV30

CDR3aa: CASSVVDTESEAFF
j_gene: TRBJ1-1
v_gene: TRBV9

CDR3aa: CASSLVGYGSPLHF
j_gene: TRBJ1-6
v_gene: TRBV7-2

CDR3aa: CASKHDSHTIYF
j_gene: TRBJ1-3
v_gene: TRBV5-1

CDR3aa: CASSPPGTGSETQYF
j_gene: TRBJ2-5
v_gene: TRBV7-9

CDR3aa: CASSQGSGGVRTEAFF
j_gene: TRBJ1-1
v_gene: TRBV4-3

CDR3aa: CATSSYRGTYNEQFF
j_gene: TRBJ2-1
v_gene: TRBV15

CDR3aa: CASSIDASYGYTF
j_gene: TRBJ1-2
v_gene: TRBV19

CDR3aa: CASSQGGNGEKLFF
j_gene: TRBJ1-4
v_gene: TRBV4-3

CDR3aa: CASSPGLTQETQYF
j_gene: TRBJ2-5
v_gene: TRBV5-1

CDR3aa: CASSRGNTGELFF
j_gene: TRBJ2-2
v_gene: TRBV18

CDR3aa: CASSLSQGIYNEQFF
j_gene: TRBJ2-1
v_gene: TRBV11-1

CDR3aa: CASSIGGNGKETQYF
j_gene: TRBJ2-5
v_gene: TRBV7-8

CDR3aa: CASKASSSNTGELFF
j_gene: TRBJ2-2
v_gene: TRBV7-3

CDR3aa: CASSETLGSQKLFF
j_gene: TRBJ1-4
v_gene: TRBV5-1

CDR3aa: CASKGGGTSKTQYF
j_gene: TRBJ2-5
v_gene: TRBV6-1

CDR3aa: CASSLAYRGHPSYEQYF
j_gene: TRBJ2-7
v_gene: TRBV5-1

CDR3aa: CASSPGQGYPYEQYF
j_gene: TRBJ2-7
v_gene: TRBV19

CDR3aa: CASSPLGGSSEQYF
j_gene: TRBJ2-7
v_gene: TRBV18

CDR3aa: CASSQVWGTAFF
j_gene: TRBJ1-1
v_gene: TRBV4-3